The sequence of this T cell receptor (beta chain) was determined in a study of shared clonotypes between healthy human individuals. Study information: Used for every donor were three CD4 naive, three CD4 memory, two CD8 naive and one CD8 memory plate.

In its sample, this clone was seen once. Its target is not known. The junction had 1 base not matched to a gene; V was cut back by 1 base and J by 0 bases. This CDR3 comprises 15 residues. The germline CDR1 and CDR2 sequences are LGHNA and YSLEER. Overall study results and limits: Memory subsets generally showed lower estimated richness than naive subsets. Measured sharing among donors was expected to vary with sequencing depth.

Using immunoSEQ multiplex PCR, the repertoire was profiled, and TCRdb retains in-frame clones only, with some absent. The sample has more than 2 million clones; over 85% are singletons. The material sequenced was naive CD4+ T cells sorted from blood. Subset specified: CD45RA+ positively selected. This chain connects TRBV4-3 to TRBJ2-3; 7 nucleotides agree with TRBD2. The clonotype originates from a man in his late teens or twenties in good health. CDR3 sequence reads: CASSQVSGSTDTQYF. The CDR3 DNA reads TGCGCCAGCAGCCAAGTTAGCGGGAGCACAGATACGCAGTATTTT.